One and the same sample provided the 17 T cell receptor beta chains below, sequenced in a study of shared clonotypes between healthy human individuals. Sequencing used immunoSEQ multiplex PCR; TCRdb keeps in-frame clones, though not all of them. The sample consists of a few million clones, about 92% of them appearing once. Sequenced material: naive CD4+ T cells sorted from blood. Subset: CD45RA+ positively selected. Source of these receptors: a man aged 18-30 years in good health.

In its sample, this clone was seen once. The rearrangement joins TRBV5-5 to TRBJ1-2; 8 bases match TRBD1. V gave up 3 bases and J gave up 4 bases; unmatched junction bases: 2. The germline V gene encodes CDR1 SGHKS and CDR2 YYEKEE (reference sequence). CDR3 length: 13 residues. CDR3 coding DNA: TGTGCCAGCAGCTGGGACAGGCCCTATGGCTACACCTTC. This encodes CASSWDRPYGYTF. The full variable domain, in which reference TRBV5-5 and TRBJ1-2 provide the parts outside the CDR3, is DAGVTQSPTHLIKTRGQQVTLRCSPISGHKSVSWYQQVLGQGPQFIFQYYEKEERGRGNFPDRFSARQFPNYSSELNVNALLLGDSALYLCASSWDRPYGYTFGSGTRLTVV.

This chain connects TRBV7-9 to TRBJ1-2, with 8 positions matching TRBD1. This CDR3 has 18 residues. V lost 7 bases to trimming and J lost 1 base; unmatched junction nucleotides: 17. Germline lookup yields CDR1 SEHNR and CDR2 FQNEAQ (reference sequence). The CDR3 DNA reads as TGTGCCAGCAACACTCTGGGACAGGCATACCGAAATAACTATGGCTACACCTTC. Translating gives CASNTLGQAYRNNYGYTF. Complete variable domain (other parts from reference TRBV7-9 and TRBJ1-2): DTGVSQNPRHKITKRGQNVTFRCDPISEHNRLYWYRQTLGQGPEFLTYFQNEAQLEKSRLLSDRFSAERPKGSFSTLEIQRTEQGDSAMYLCASNTLGQAYRNNYGYTFGSGTRLTVV.

The gene calls are TRBV10-3 and TRBJ2-3; 11 bases line up with TRBD2. V was pared by 5 bases and J by 5 bases, with 6 bases of the junction left unmatched. The CDR3 covers 15 residues. The V gene's germline CDR1 is ENHRY and CDR2 SYGVKD. CDR3 protein: CAISSGTSGGDTQYF. The CDR3 nucleotides read TGTGCCATCAGTTCCGGGACTAGCGGAGGAGATACGCAGTATTTT.

V usage is TRBV5-1 and J usage is TRBJ2-1; 9 bases map to TRBD2. J gave up 0 bases and V 5 bases, and 3 bases lay outside the gene matches. Germline CDR1 SGHRS, CDR2 YFSETQ. CDR3 length equals 15 residues. CDR3 protein: CASRLSGSSYNEQFF. For the CDR3, the DNA is TGCGCCAGCAGACTTAGCGGGAGCTCCTACAATGAGCAGTTCTTC.

The CDR3 DNA reads TGTGCCAGCAGCTTAAACACCCCGGGGGTAGGGGAGCAGTTCTTC. It specifies CASSLNTPGVGEQFF. The chain joins TRBV7-2 to TRBJ2-1, with TRBD2 as a possible D gene (6 bases). The CDR3 contains 15 residues. Looked up from germline, CDR1 is SGHTA and CDR2 is FQGNSA. Trimming pared 2 bases from V and 10 bases from J, leaving 18 bases between.

The chain has TRBV27 and TRBJ2-5; no clear D. V lost 10 bases to trimming and J lost 4 bases, with 25 bases between them. Per germline, CDR1 MNHEY and CDR2 SMNVEV (reference sequence). The CDR3 covers 16 residues. The CDR3 DNA follows: TGTGCCACTCCACGCCACCCAATCCCTCCCAGAGAGACCCAGTACTTC. It translates to CATPRHPIPPRETQYF.

This clone was found a few times. The chain recombines TRBV10-3 with TRBJ1-5; D gene unclear. The CDR3 has 12 residues. Germline V gene lookup returns CDR1 ENHRY and CDR2 SYGVKD. Trimming cost V 4 bases and J 10 bases, with 11 bases left between them. In nucleotides, the CDR3 is TGTGCCATCAGTGGACCCGTAGGTCCCCAGCATTTT. It is translated as CAISGPVGPQHF.

The chain employs TRBV7-9 and TRBJ1-2, with a tentative D call TRBD1 (5 bases). Trimming pared 5 bases from V and 4 bases from J, leaving 17 bases between. Germline V gene sequence: CDR1 SEHNR, CDR2 FQNEAQ (reference sequence). This CDR3 region has 15 residues. CDR3 residues: CASSLLGVRGYGYTF. CDR3 nucleotide sequence: TGTGCCAGCAGCCTCCTGGGGGTACGAGGCTATGGCTACACCTTC.

This sequence joins TRBV4-1 and TRBJ1-1; no reliable D call. Germline V gives CDR1 MGHRA, CDR2 YSYEKL. This CDR3 spans 13 amino acids. Trimming took 0 bases from V and 7 from J, leaving 9 bases between them. The CDR3 bases are TGCGCCAGCAGCCAAGATGGGTACGGTGAAGCTTTCTTT. Amino acids: CASSQDGYGEAFF.

V is TRBV7-2 and J is TRBJ2-5; D may be TRBD2 (7 bases). The CDR3 is 15 residues long. Germline V gene lookup returns CDR1 SGHTA and CDR2 FQGNSA. The V end was cut by 5 bases, the J end by 5 bases, with 18 bases between. The CDR3 region is CASSQLGGGGETQYF. The CDR3, as DNA: TGTGCCAGCAGCCAATTGGGGGGGGGCGGCGAGACCCAGTACTTC.

This chain connects TRBV19 to TRBJ2-2; D not certain. Per the germline V gene, CDR1 is LNHDA and CDR2 is SQIVND (reference sequence). V dropped 0 bases and J dropped 4 bases, with 9 bases sitting between them. The CDR3 sequence is 15 residues long. CDR3 protein: CASSIEGSSTGELFF. In DNA, the CDR3 is TGTGCCAGTAGTATAGAGGGCAGTAGCACCGGGGAGCTGTTTTTT.

Remarks on this clone: Distinct nucleotide sequences in the sample also encode this CDR3. The chain couples TRBV7-2 to TRBJ1-3; D is perhaps TRBD1 (6 bases). The CDR3 extends over 14 amino acids. Trimming took 4 bases from V and 3 from J, leaving 10 bases between them. Per the germline V gene, CDR1 is SGHTA and CDR2 is FQGNSA. The CDR3 DNA reads as TGTGCCAGCAGCTCCCAGGGGAGTGGAAACACCATATATTTT. Translating it yields CASSSQGSGNTIYF.

CDR3 sequence reads: CASSEAQGRDTEAFF. The CDR3 DNA is TGTGCCAGCAGTGAGGCACAGGGGAGGGACACTGAAGCTTTCTTT. This chain joins TRBV25-1 and TRBJ1-1, with 7 nucleotides matching TRBD1. Germline assignment: CDR1 MGHDK and CDR2 SYGVNS. V trimming: 3 bases; J trimming: 3 bases; junction bases outside the gene matches: 7. There are 15 residues in the CDR3.

This rearrangement joins TRBV7-2 to TRBJ2-1; 11 bases align to TRBD2. The CDR3 loop spans 15 amino acids. With 7 bases clipped from V and 9 bases from J, the junction kept 11 bases outside the gene matches. In germline, CDR1 is SGHTA, CDR2 FQGNSA. CDR3 DNA: TGTGCCAGCATAGCGGGAGGGAGGGGTATGGGTGAGCAGTTCTTC. It specifies CASIAGGRGMGEQFF.

This chain links TRBV5-1 with TRBJ2-7, with TRBD1 as a possible D gene (6 bases). This CDR3 comprises 14 residues. Germline CDR1 SGHRS, CDR2 YFSETQ. With 0 bases removed from V and 10 bases from J, the gap between germline ends came to 17 bases. As DNA, the CDR3 is TGCGCCAGCAGCTTGGACCGGACAGCGAGAAATCAGTACTTC. Its translation is CASSLDRTARNQYF.

The chain has TRBV19 and TRBJ2-2; D remains ambiguous. V lost 5 bases and J lost 4, with 11 bases in between. The CDR3 consists of 14 residues. Germline V gives CDR1 LNHDA, CDR2 SQIVND (reference sequence). CDR3 coding DNA: TGTGCCAGTAGTTCCCACCTTGGCACCGGGGAGCTGTTTTTT. Protein sequence: CASSSHLGTGELFF.

The CDR3 sequence is CASSLDSSNQPQHF. As DNA, the CDR3 is TGTGCCAGTAGTCTGGACAGCAGCAATCAGCCCCAGCATTTT. The chain recombines TRBV19 with TRBJ1-5; possibly TRBD1 for D (6 bases). V shed 5 bases and J shed 1 base, with 9 bases lying between them. Germline V gene lookup returns CDR1 LNHDA and CDR2 SQIVND (reference sequence). The CDR3 has 14 residues.